A selection of T cell receptor beta chains follows, all from one sample in a study of blood T cell repertoires in COVID-19. Sequencing was performed with immunoSEQ multiplex PCR; in TCRdb, only in-frame clones are kept and a portion is missing. Among about 270,000 clones listed, 75% to 90% were seen once. The sample taken for sequencing was peripheral blood. These receptors were collected from a woman in her 70s with COVID-19, enrolled during active disease. The CDR3 runs from the conserved cysteine through the conserved F or W. D genes are given only for firm matches. Where a row states a size, it is once, few, many or the class of an expanded clone; other rows omit it.

>few|TRBJ2-1|TRBD2|TRBV3-1/TRBV3-2
TGTGCCAGCAGCGCCCGGACTAGCGGGGGTCTCAATGAGCAGTTCTTC
CASSARTSGGLNEQFF
>-|TRBJ2-5|-|TRBV5-1
TGCGCCAGCAGCTTTAATTTAACTCAGGGGGGCGCGGAGACCCAGTACTTC
CASSFNLTQGGAETQYF
>-|TRBJ1-2|-|TRBV21-1
TGTGCCAGCCGCCGGTTGCCCGTCGTTTATGGCTACACCTTC
CASRRLPVVYGYTF
>-|TRBJ1-1|TRBD1|TRBV6-5
TGTGCCAGCAGAGGACAGGGGCCAAACACTGAAGCTTTCTTT
CASRGQGPNTEAFF
>-|TRBJ2-5|-|TRBV6-6
TGTGCCAGCAGTTACTCGAGGCTGTTGCAAGAGACCCAGTACTTC
CASSYSRLLQETQYF
>once|TRBJ2-1|-|TRBV24-1
TGTGCCACTGCGGCCGCAGCTGGGGGGAGGCATGAGCAGTTCTTC
CATAAAAGGRHEQFF
>once|TRBJ2-1|-|TRBV28
TGTGCCACCCGACGTAGGTGGACTTTCAATGAGCAGTTCTTC
CATRRRWTFNEQFF
>-|TRBJ2-1|TRBD2|TRBV9
TGTGCCAGCAGCGACCTCCGGGGGGGTTGGAATGAGCAGTTCTTC
CASSDLRGGWNEQFF
>-|TRBJ1-2|-|TRBV11-2
TGTGCCAGCAGCCAGCAACAGTTTTTAAACTATGGCTACACCTTC
CASSQQQFLNYGYTF
>-|TRBJ2-2|-|TRBV9
TGTGCCAGCAGCGTAGATACAGGGACCACCGGGGAGCTGTTTTTT
CASSVDTGTTGELFF
>-|TRBJ2-3|TRBD2|TRBV13
TGTGCCAGCAGCTTAAAGGTAGCGGGGTATATCCATTTCGAGGATACGCAGTATTTT
CASSLKVAGYIHFEDTQYF
>-|TRBJ2-3|TRBD2|TRBV6-2/TRBV6-3
TGTGCCAGCAGTGACGGGGGGGCCATAGATACGCAGTATTTT
CASSDGGAIDTQYF
>-|TRBJ1-5|-|TRBV19
TGTGCCAGTAGTATAGTGTTACATTCAGGGCCCCAGCATTTT
CASSIVLHSGPQHF
>-|TRBJ2-1|TRBD1|TRBV19
TGTGCCAGTAGGCTAACATCCGGGACAGGGATATTAAATGAGCAGTTCTTC
CASRLTSGTGILNEQFF
>-|TRBJ1-4|-|TRBV28
TGTGCCAGCAGTGAGGGGGTCGGAAATGAAAAACTGTTTTTT
CASSEGVGNEKLFF
>-|TRBJ1-1|-|TRBV4-2
TGTGCCAGCAGCCAAGAGACAGCAACCAACACTGAAGCTTTCTTT
CASSQETATNTEAFF
>few|TRBJ1-2|-|TRBV6-2/TRBV6-3
TGTGCCAGCAGTTACCCAGATGGCTACACCTTC
CASSYPDGYTF
>-|TRBJ1-2|TRBD1|TRBV2
TGTGCCAGCAGTGACCCGGGACAGGCTCGCTACACCTTC
CASSDPGQARYTF
>-|TRBJ2-3|TRBD2|TRBV30
TGTGCCTGGAGTGTACAGCGGGGGCGGGCAACAGATACGCAGTATTTT
CAWSVQRGRATDTQYF
>-|TRBJ2-3|TRBD2|TRBV12-5
TGTGCTAGTGGTTTGACTAGCGGCCTCACAGATACGCAGTATTTT
CASGLTSGLTDTQYF
>-|TRBJ2-3|TRBD2|TRBV10-2
TGCGCCACGCGCGGGGGGAGGGATACGCAGTATTTT
CATRGGRDTQYF
>-|TRBJ1-4|-|TRBV15
TGTGCCACCAGCAGGACGCGAGGAACCAGCTATGAAAAACTGTTTTTT
CATSRTRGTSYEKLFF
>-|TRBJ2-5|TRBD2|TRBV24-1
TGTGCCACCAGTGACCCTCGATCGGGGGGAGAGACCCAGTACTTC
CATSDPRSGGETQYF
>-|TRBJ2-3|TRBD2|TRBV6-4
TGTGCCAGCAGTCTGGGGGGGGGTTCAGATACGCAGTATTTT
CASSLGGGSDTQYF
>once|TRBJ2-1|TRBD1|TRBV19
TGTGCCAGTAGCGGTCGACAGGGTAATGAGCAGTTCTTC
CASSGRQGNEQFF
>-|TRBJ1-2|TRBD1|TRBV10-3
TGTGCCATCAGGGGGGACAGGGATACTCGTGGCTACACCTTC
CAIRGDRDTRGYTF
>once|TRBJ1-2|-|TRBV10-3
TGTGCCATCAGTGAGAAAGGCTCTAGATATGGCTACACCTTC
CAISEKGSRYGYTF
>-|TRBJ2-1|TRBD1|TRBV12-5
TGTGCTAGTGACCAGGGGGATACTTCCTACAATGAGCAGTTCTTC
CASDQGDTSYNEQFF
>-|TRBJ2-3|-|TRBV12-5
TGTGCTAGTGGTTTGGCACCGGGGGTTAGCACAGATACGCAGTATTTT
CASGLAPGVSTDTQYF
>few|TRBJ2-7|-|TRBV7-2
TGTGCCAGCAGCTCGTCGGGGGTCGCGCAGTACTTC
CASSSSGVAQYF
>-|TRBJ2-7|-|TRBV4-2
TGTGCCAGCAGCCAAGGAGGTGGCGAGCAGTACTTC
CASSQGGGEQYF
>-|TRBJ2-1|TRBD2|TRBV7-8
TGTGCCAGCAGCTTAGGGTACGAGCGGGGCGTCCCAAAGAGCTCCTACAATGAGCAGTTCTTC
CASSLGYERGVPKSSYNEQFF
>-|TRBJ2-7|TRBD1|TRBV10-3
TGTGCCATCAGTGAGTCACAGGGGGCTTCCAACGAGCAGTACTTC
CAISESQGASNEQYF
>-|TRBJ1-3|-|TRBV27
TGTGCCAGCAGTTTAATTTCAGGGTCTGGAAACACCATATATTTT
CASSLISGSGNTIYF
>few|TRBJ2-2|-|TRBV6-4
TGTGCCAGCAGTTCCCAGGGGGGCGCGAACACCGGGGAGCTGTTTTTT
CASSSQGGANTGELFF
>-|TRBJ2-7|TRBD2|TRBV6-5
TGTGCCAGCAGCCTAGGGGGCGGGGGGGCCTACGAGCAGTACTTC
CASSLGGGGAYEQYF
>-|TRBJ1-5|TRBD1|TRBV4-1
TGCGCCAGCAGTTTACAGGGGGATAGCAATCAGCCCCAGCATTTT
CASSLQGDSNQPQHF
>-|TRBJ2-3|-|TRBV27
TGTGCCAGCAGCGAGAGGAGGGTAATTGCAGATACGCAGTATTTT
CASSERRVIADTQYF
>-|TRBJ2-5|TRBD2|TRBV30
TGTGCCTCGCTAGCGGGGGGGCCAGAGACCCAGTACTTC
CASLAGGPETQYF
>-|TRBJ1-5|-|TRBV24-1
TGTGCCACCAGTGATGACGGAGGCTGGAACAATCAGCCCCAGCATTTT
CATSDDGGWNNQPQHF
>-|TRBJ1-1|-|TRBV5-5
TGTGCCAGCAGCCAGGTCGGTGGTACGACTTTCTTT
CASSQVGGTTFF
>-|TRBJ1-1|TRBD1|TRBV7-8
TGTGCCAGCAGCTTAGAGGGGGCAAGTACTGAAGCTTTCTTT
CASSLEGASTEAFF
>-|TRBJ1-5|-|TRBV19
TGTGCCAGTAGTATTCAGGGGATAGGCGATCAGCCCCAGCATTTT
CASSIQGIGDQPQHF
>-|TRBJ2-7|-|TRBV7-2
TGTGCCAGCAGTCCAGAGGGGGTGTCCCCGGGCTACGAGCAGTACTTC
CASSPEGVSPGYEQYF
>-|TRBJ2-7|TRBD1|TRBV6-5
TGTGCCAGCACCACCGGGACAGGGTCCGAGCAGTACTTC
CASTTGTGSEQYF
>-|TRBJ2-5|TRBD2|TRBV24-1
TGTGCCACCAGTGATTTGCGGGGGGGCGAGACCCAGTACTTC
CATSDLRGGETQYF
>-|TRBJ2-3|-|TRBV3-1/TRBV3-2
TGTGCCAGCAGCCATGGGCGCGGGCGTAGTTGGGCAGATACGCAGTATTTT
CASSHGRGRSWADTQYF